The sequence of this T cell receptor beta chain was determined in a study of cytomegalovirus exposure and HLA in healthy donors. Primers included in the PCR were 60 Vbeta and 13 Jbeta primers. Only in-frame clones appear in the TCRdb table, and some are missing; sequencing was by immunoSEQ multiplex PCR. The table shows about 81,000 clones, with 75% to 85% occurring only once. CDR3 size: 16 residues. CDR1 and CDR2 from the germline V gene are SGHNT and YYREEE (reference sequence). The ends were cut back, 0 bases at V and 0 bases at J, with 10 bases in the middle. The genes are TRBV5-4 and TRBJ2-1, with D uncertain. Sequencing used PBMCs. The origin of this receptor is a man aged 45-65 years in good health and CMV-seropositive. CDR3 nucleotide sequence: TGTGCCAGCAGCTTGGGATGGGCGAGCTCCTACAATGAGCAGTTCTTC. Its translation is CASSLGWASSYNEQFF. Variable domain in full (rest from reference TRBV5-4 and TRBJ2-1): ETGVTQSPTHLIKTRGQQVTLRCSSQSGHNTVSWYQQALGQGPQFIFQYYREEENGRGNFPPRFSGLQFPNYSSELNVNALELDDSALYLCASSLGWASSYNEQFFGPGTRLTVL.